The 12 T cell receptor beta chains below come from one sample, sequenced in a study of blood T cell repertoires in COVID-19. Generated by immunoSEQ multiplex PCR, the TCRdb table keeps only in-frame clones and is missing some. This sample has about 370,000 clones, with 70% to 90% found just once. Sequenced: peripheral blood. These receptors originate from a woman aged 25 to 39 with COVID-19, enrolled during active disease.

This chain links TRBV7-3 with TRBJ2-2; D is perhaps TRBD1 (6 bases). Trimming took 2 bases from V and 0 from J, leaving 10 bases between them. The CDR3 has 16 amino acids. Germline V gene data show CDR1 as SGHTA and CDR2 as FQGTGA. The CDR3 nucleotides read TGTGCCAGCAGCTTAGAGTGGGGGCCGAACACCGGGGAGCTGTTTTTT. Protein product: CASSLEWGPNTGELFF.

CDR3 sequence: CASSRTGGEQYF. CDR3 nucleotides: TGCGCCAGCAGTAGGACAGGGGGGGAGCAGTACTTC. The chain is built from TRBV10-2 and TRBJ2-7; TRBD1 aligns across 10 bases. V shed 5 bases, J shed 7 bases, and the junction held 2 bases outside the gene matches. CDR1 WSHSY and CDR2 SAAADI come from the germline V gene. This CDR3 is built from 12 residues.

The DNA for the CDR3 is TGTGCCAGCAGTTTTGAGGGAAGGGACACAGATACGCAGTATTTT. It is translated as CASSFEGRDTDTQYF. V and J are TRBV27 and TRBJ2-3; possibly TRBD2 for D (5 bases). V was shortened by 3 bases and J by 2 bases, with 12 bases between the two germline ends. The germline CDR1 and CDR2 sequences are MNHEY and SMNVEV (reference sequence). This CDR3 has 15 residues.

Comments on this clone: Other nucleotide sequences in the sample specify the same CDR3. CDR3 coding DNA: TGTGCCAGCAGCGTAGGTAGCGGGATTAGCACAGATACGCAGTATTTT. This sequence encodes CASSVGSGISTDTQYF. The V call is TRBV9, the J call TRBJ2-3; 8 nucleotides match TRBD2. The CDR3 runs 16 residues. The germline V gene encodes CDR1 SGDLS and CDR2 YYNGEE. V lost 0 bases, J lost 0 bases, and 3 bases stayed unmatched.

The chain has TRBV5-1 and TRBJ2-7, with D possibly being TRBD2 (6 bases). The length of the CDR3 is 12 residues. Trimming pared 4 bases from V and 4 bases from J, leaving 9 bases between. Germline V lookup: CDR1 SGHRS, CDR2 YFSETQ. The CDR3 is CASSGGVYEQYF. For the CDR3, the DNA is TGCGCCAGCAGCGGAGGGGTGTACGAGCAGTACTTC.

This clone has just one count. This chain joins TRBV27 and TRBJ2-1, with D hard to call. CDR1 is MNHEY, CDR2 SMNVEV, per germline (reference sequence). The CDR3 covers 16 residues. The V gene lost 3 bases and the J gene lost 1 base, with 13 bases spanning the gap. The CDR3 loop reads CASSFGQTNSYNEQFF. DNA of the CDR3: TGTGCCAGCAGTTTTGGGCAGACGAATTCCTACAATGAGCAGTTCTTC.

In its sample, this clone was seen many times. This chain links TRBV4-1 with TRBJ1-1, with 7 nucleotides matching TRBD1. After removal of 1 base from V and 1 base from J, the junction contained 15 bases not matched to a gene. Germline CDR1 MGHRA, CDR2 YSYEKL. This CDR3 is built from 19 residues. The CDR3 coding sequence is TGCGCCAGCAGCCAAGGTAGCCTCCTAGGGGGCCGGGGGAACACTGAAGCTTTCTTT. Protein: CASSQGSLLGGRGNTEAFF.

This sequence joins TRBV7-3 and TRBJ2-3, with 7 bases lining up with TRBD1. CDR1 is SGHTA, CDR2 FQGTGA, per germline. This CDR3 comprises 15 residues. After removal of 4 bases from V and 7 bases from J, the junction contained 11 bases not matched to a gene. DNA for the CDR3: TGTGCCAGCAGCTCCCAAGGGGACAGTACCTATACGCAGTATTTT. Amino acid sequence: CASSSQGDSTYTQYF.

The CDR3 sequence is CASSPRLGKFGGNTIYF. CDR3 in DNA: TGTGCCAGCAGCCCAAGACTAGGTAAGTTTGGTGGAAACACCATATATTTT. The chain uses TRBV7-3 and TRBJ1-3; no clear D gene. Germline V lookup: CDR1 SGHTA, CDR2 FQGTGA. The CDR3 consists of 17 residues. The ends were cut back, 5 bases at V and 3 bases at J, with 20 bases in the middle. The full variable domain, rest sourced from reference TRBV7-3 and TRBJ1-3, is GAGVSQTPSNKVTEKGKYVELRCDPISGHTALYWYRQSLGQGPEFLIYFQGTGAADDSGLPNDRFFAVRPEGSVSTLKIQRTERGDSAVYLCASSPRLGKFGGNTIYFGEGSWLTVV.

The V gene is TRBV4-1, the J gene TRBJ2-7, with 8 positions matching TRBD2. V was clipped by 3 bases and J by 4 bases; unmatched bases: 2. The CDR3 is 13 residues long. CDR1 and CDR2 from the germline V gene are MGHRA and YSYEKL. CDR3 in amino acids: CASSQGGGYEQYF. The CDR3 DNA is TGCGCCAGCAGCCAGGGCGGGGGGTACGAGCAGTACTTC.

This chain connects TRBV19 to TRBJ2-7, with D tentatively TRBD1 (6 bases). The CDR3 consists of 15 residues. Deletions cut 5 bases from V and 1 base from J, with 15 bases between. From germline, CDR1 is LNHDA and CDR2 SQIVND (reference sequence). CDR3 region: CASSEDRGTSYEQYF. DNA of the CDR3: TGTGCCAGTAGTGAGGACAGAGGGACATCCTACGAGCAGTACTTC.

V is TRBV7-3 and J is TRBJ1-1; 9 bases are a match to TRBD1. This CDR3 spans 14 amino acids. Germline CDR1 is SGHTA and CDR2 is FQGTGA. V gave up 4 bases and J gave up 2 bases; unmatched junction bases: 2. CDR3 in amino acids: CASSSDRGNTEAFF. CDR3 in DNA: TGTGCCAGCAGCTCGGACAGGGGAAACACTGAAGCTTTCTTT.